In its sample, the clone carrying this T cell receptor beta chain was seen a few times. Its antigen is undetermined. These data come from a study of cytomegalovirus exposure and HLA in healthy donors. PCR amplification relied on 60 Vbeta primers (plus 13 Jbeta primers). The table came from immunoSEQ multiplex PCR; TCRdb's copy has only in-frame clones and leaves some out. The table has approximately 59,000 clones, 60% to 80% seen once. Study results and caveats: A link between a missense DCLRE1C variant and TCR beta V- and J-gene trimming emerged from a later analysis. Generally TCR sequences proved uncommon, though certain public TCRs appeared in numerous donors.

The CDR3 consists of 15 residues. CDR1 and CDR2 (germline): MNHNY, SVGAGI (reference sequence). Trimming took 2 bases from V and 8 from J; bases not matched to a gene: 7. The chain combines TRBV6-6 with TRBJ1-4; TRBD1 agrees at 8 bases. Sequencing input: PBMCs. The TCR sequence derives from a man aged 40-50 years in good health and CMV-seropositive. CDR3 region: CASSYPQGAGEKLFF. CDR3 nucleotides: TGTGCCAGCAGTTACCCCCAGGGGGCAGGAGAAAAACTGTTTTTT.